The clone carrying this TCR beta chain was seen repeatedly, ten times or more. Its antigen remains unknown. The germline V gene encodes CDR1 SGHTA and CDR2 FQGTGA. The V and J ends lost 1 base and 5 bases respectively, with 12 bases between them. The CDR3 totals 15 residues. This entry is derived from a study of T cell repertoires in cytomegalovirus infection. Study-level background: Through public TCR beta signatures, both CMV infection and matching HLA type were indicated.

Study conclusions and caveats: Cumulative frequency of public TCR beta families picked out carriers of CMV plus the relevant HLA. The study found HLA-C-restricted CMV-specific TCR beta clonotypes dominating the ex vivo response.

TCRdb called the reads again in MiXCR, with one record for every CDR3 protein. The table has hundreds of thousands of distinct CDR3 sequences, 20% to 25% seen once. The sample was CD8+ T cells from PBMCs. The rearrangement uses TRBV7-3 and TRBJ2-1; D unclear. This TCR came from a human donor in good health (CMV status not recorded). Some clones in this sample may be carry-over from other donors' samples. The DNA for the CDR3 is TGTGCCAGCAGCTTAAGCCCAGGACCAAACAATGAGCAGTTCTTC. Its translation: CASSLSPGPNNEQFF.